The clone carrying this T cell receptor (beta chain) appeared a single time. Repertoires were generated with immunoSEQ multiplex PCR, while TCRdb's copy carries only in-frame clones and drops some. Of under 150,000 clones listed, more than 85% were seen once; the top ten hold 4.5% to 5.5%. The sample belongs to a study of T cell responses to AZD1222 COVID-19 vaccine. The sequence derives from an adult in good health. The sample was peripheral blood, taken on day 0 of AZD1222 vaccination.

CDR3 in DNA: TGTGCCAGCAGCTTAGTGGCGGGAGGCCCAGAGACCCAGTACTTC. Translated, it gives CASSLVAGGPETQYF. This chain uses TRBV7-6 with TRBJ2-5; TRBD2 agrees at 8 bases. Germline CDR1 reads SGHVS; CDR2 reads FNYEAQ. The J segment lost 4 bases and the V segment lost 1 base, leaving 5 bases of the junction unmatched. This CDR3 has 15 amino acids.